Listed below are T cell receptor beta chains from one sample, sequenced in a study of lymphopenia after photon versus proton radiotherapy. Generated by immunoSEQ multiplex PCR, the TCRdb table keeps only in-frame clones and is missing some. The sample shows about 42,000 clones, around four fifths of them seen only once. Material: peripheral blood, obtained from a patient treated with proton-based radiotherapy. The receptors derive from a woman in her seventies with pancreatic cancer. Each CDR3 is given with its conserved first and last residue. The D gene is left open where the match is weak. Where a row states a size, it is once, few, many or the class of an expanded clone; other rows omit it.

abundance: -; v_gene: TRBV27; j_gene: TRBJ2-5; d_gene: -; CDR3aa: CASSFDSGAVRTSEQYF; CDR3nt: TGTGCCAGCAGTTTCGATAGTGGGGCGGTAAGGACCTCAGAGCAGTACTTC
abundance: -; v_gene: TRBV7-6; j_gene: TRBJ2-1; d_gene: -; CDR3aa: CASSLRESYNEQFF; CDR3nt: TGTGCCAGCAGCTTACGGGAATCCTACAATGAGCAGTTCTTC
abundance: -; v_gene: TRBV30; j_gene: TRBJ2-7; d_gene: TRBD1; CDR3aa: CAWSRDRASYEQYF; CDR3nt: TGTGCCTGGAGTCGGGACAGGGCCTCCTACGAGCAGTACTTC
abundance: -; v_gene: TRBV28; j_gene: TRBJ2-7; d_gene: -; CDR3aa: CASSFLYYEQYF; CDR3nt: TGTGCCAGCAGTTTCCTCTACTACGAGCAGTACTTC
abundance: -; v_gene: TRBV30; j_gene: TRBJ1-2; d_gene: -; CDR3aa: CAWSGANWGYTF; CDR3nt: TGTGCCTGGAGTGGGGCGAACTGGGGCTACACCTTC
abundance: -; v_gene: TRBV28; j_gene: TRBJ2-6; d_gene: -; CDR3aa: CASSSTLGAGSSGANVLTF; CDR3nt: TGTGCCAGCAGCTCAACCCTGGGGGCAGGGAGTTCTGGGGCCAACGTCCTGACTTTC
abundance: -; v_gene: TRBV5-4; j_gene: TRBJ1-1; d_gene: -; CDR3aa: CASSHGQGTLNTEAFF; CDR3nt: TGTGCCAGCAGCCATGGGCAGGGAACCCTGAACACTGAAGCTTTCTTT
abundance: -; v_gene: TRBV11-3; j_gene: TRBJ1-3; d_gene: TRBD1; CDR3aa: CASSWTGVGTIYF; CDR3nt: TGTGCCAGCAGCTGGACAGGGGTCGGCACCATATATTTT
abundance: -; v_gene: TRBV4-3; j_gene: TRBJ1-2; d_gene: -; CDR3aa: CASSQDRQGVLGYTF; CDR3nt: TGCGCCAGCAGCCAAGATCGCCAGGGAGTTCTTGGCTACACCTTC
abundance: -; v_gene: TRBV7-9; j_gene: TRBJ2-3; d_gene: -; CDR3aa: CASSLVDRVNGYF; CDR3nt: TGTGCCAGCAGCTTAGTCGACCGGGTGAATGGGTATTTT
abundance: -; v_gene: TRBV6-1; j_gene: TRBJ1-4; d_gene: -; CDR3aa: CASSEAPPGTNEKLFF; CDR3nt: TGTGCCAGCAGTGAAGCCCCGCCGGGGACTAATGAAAAACTGTTTTTT
abundance: -; v_gene: TRBV27; j_gene: TRBJ2-7; d_gene: -; CDR3aa: CASSLFPSARPIEQYF; CDR3nt: TGTGCCAGCAGTTTATTTCCTAGCGCTCGTCCGATCGAGCAGTACTTC
abundance: -; v_gene: TRBV18; j_gene: TRBJ1-1; d_gene: -; CDR3aa: CASSPLGQNTEAFF; CDR3nt: TGTGCCAGCTCACCACTCGGGCAAAACACTGAAGCTTTCTTT
abundance: -; v_gene: TRBV9; j_gene: TRBJ2-3; d_gene: -; CDR3aa: CASSHWDGTGGTDTQYF; CDR3nt: TGTGCCAGCAGTCACTGGGACGGTACCGGGGGCACAGATACGCAGTATTTT
abundance: -; v_gene: TRBV28; j_gene: TRBJ2-1; d_gene: -; CDR3aa: CASSPPLRTNEQFF; CDR3nt: TGTGCCAGCAGTCCCCCTTTGCGTACCAATGAGCAGTTCTTC
abundance: -; v_gene: TRBV7-9; j_gene: TRBJ2-1; d_gene: TRBD2; CDR3aa: CASSPGLAADNEQFF; CDR3nt: TGTGCCAGCAGTCCGGGACTAGCGGCCGACAATGAGCAGTTCTTC
abundance: -; v_gene: TRBV4-1; j_gene: TRBJ1-6; d_gene: -; CDR3aa: CASSQEGNINSPLHF; CDR3nt: TGCGCCAGCAGCCAAGAGGGGAATATTAATTCACCCCTCCACTTT
abundance: -; v_gene: TRBV6-6; j_gene: TRBJ2-1; d_gene: -; CDR3aa: CASSYPPDDSYNEQFF; CDR3nt: TGTGCCAGCAGTTACCCTCCCGACGACTCGTACAATGAGCAGTTCTTC
abundance: few; v_gene: TRBV7-8; j_gene: TRBJ1-3; d_gene: -; CDR3aa: CASSLVGEPGNTIYF; CDR3nt: TGTGCCAGCAGCTTAGTGGGAGAACCTGGAAACACCATATATTTT
abundance: -; v_gene: TRBV15; j_gene: TRBJ1-2; d_gene: -; CDR3aa: CATSPDLTDNYGYTF; CDR3nt: TGTGCCACCAGCCCAGACTTGACAGACAACTATGGCTACACCTTC
abundance: -; v_gene: TRBV28; j_gene: TRBJ2-7; d_gene: -; CDR3aa: CASSLVGGGMEQYF; CDR3nt: TGTGCCAGCAGTTTAGTGGGTGGGGGTATGGAGCAGTACTTC
abundance: -; v_gene: TRBV19; j_gene: TRBJ2-7; d_gene: -; CDR3aa: CASTFTQGSKEQYF; CDR3nt: TGTGCCAGTACCTTTACTCAGGGGTCAAAAGAGCAGTACTTC
abundance: -; v_gene: TRBV4-3; j_gene: TRBJ2-2; d_gene: TRBD1; CDR3aa: CASSPHRGPGELFF; CDR3nt: TGCGCCAGCAGCCCACACAGGGGTCCCGGGGAGCTGTTTTTT
abundance: -; v_gene: TRBV11-2; j_gene: TRBJ2-1; d_gene: TRBD1; CDR3aa: CASSPRQGRSYNEQFF; CDR3nt: TGTGCCAGCAGCCCCCGACAGGGCAGATCCTACAATGAGCAGTTCTTC
abundance: -; v_gene: TRBV18; j_gene: TRBJ2-2; d_gene: -; CDR3aa: CASSQEDRNGELFF; CDR3nt: TGTGCCAGCTCACAGGAGGATCGGAACGGGGAGCTGTTTTTT
abundance: once; v_gene: TRBV5-1; j_gene: TRBJ2-3; d_gene: -; CDR3aa: CASSLVPPGMAASTDTQYF; CDR3nt: TGCGCCAGCAGCTTGGTACCGCCAGGGATGGCGGCTAGCACAGATACGCAGTATTTT
abundance: -; v_gene: TRBV28; j_gene: TRBJ1-1; d_gene: -; CDR3aa: CASSSTENTEAFF; CDR3nt: TGTGCCAGCAGTTCCACAGAGAACACTGAAGCTTTCTTT
abundance: once; v_gene: TRBV6-5; j_gene: TRBJ2-7; d_gene: -; CDR3aa: CASSSRVVPEQYF; CDR3nt: TGTGCCAGCAGTTCCCGAGTTGTCCCCGAGCAGTACTTC
abundance: few; v_gene: TRBV28; j_gene: TRBJ2-7; d_gene: TRBD1; CDR3aa: CASSFVLDRGFSYEQYF; CDR3nt: TGTGCCAGCAGTTTCGTCCTCGACAGGGGATTTTCCTACGAGCAGTACTTC
abundance: -; v_gene: TRBV11-1; j_gene: TRBJ1-1; d_gene: TRBD1; CDR3aa: CASSLEGQQPGTEAFF; CDR3nt: TGTGCCAGCAGCTTAGAGGGACAGCAGCCGGGCACTGAAGCTTTCTTT
abundance: -; v_gene: TRBV11-3; j_gene: TRBJ2-4; d_gene: -; CDR3aa: CASSLSGHPGAKNIQYF; CDR3nt: TGTGCCAGCAGCTTAAGTGGCCACCCTGGGGCCAAAAACATTCAGTACTTC
abundance: -; v_gene: TRBV2; j_gene: TRBJ2-1; d_gene: -; CDR3aa: CASKSWRDRSYNEQFF; CDR3nt: TGTGCCAGCAAAAGTTGGCGGGACCGATCTTACAATGAGCAGTTCTTC
abundance: -; v_gene: TRBV6-5; j_gene: TRBJ2-3; d_gene: TRBD2; CDR3aa: CASSYSASGADTQYF; CDR3nt: TGTGCCAGCAGTTACTCGGCTAGCGGAGCAGATACGCAGTATTTT
abundance: -; v_gene: TRBV15; j_gene: TRBJ2-7; d_gene: -; CDR3aa: CATSRESSGRYEQYF; CDR3nt: TGTGCCACCAGCAGAGAGTCCAGCGGGCGCTACGAGCAGTACTTC
abundance: -; v_gene: TRBV4-2; j_gene: TRBJ2-2; d_gene: TRBD2; CDR3aa: CASSHFSSLADPTGELFF; CDR3nt: TGTGCCAGCAGCCACTTTTCATCCCTAGCGGACCCCACCGGGGAGCTGTTTTTT
abundance: -; v_gene: TRBV19; j_gene: TRBJ2-7; d_gene: TRBD2; CDR3aa: CASMTSGSGSGEQYF; CDR3nt: TGTGCCAGTATGACTAGCGGGAGTGGGTCGGGGGAGCAGTACTTC
abundance: -; v_gene: TRBV7-2; j_gene: TRBJ2-7; d_gene: TRBD1; CDR3aa: CASSFQQLPGTGLNF; CDR3nt: TGTGCCAGCAGCTTCCAACAACTTCCCGGGACAGGCCTCAACTTC
abundance: -; v_gene: TRBV6-5; j_gene: TRBJ2-2; d_gene: TRBD1; CDR3aa: CASSSGQGNTGELFF; CDR3nt: TGTGCCAGCAGTTCGGGACAGGGGAACACCGGGGAGCTGTTTTTT
abundance: -; v_gene: TRBV2; j_gene: TRBJ2-7; d_gene: TRBD1; CDR3aa: CASKLGGANSGEQYF; CDR3nt: TGTGCCAGCAAACTAGGGGGCGCGAATTCGGGGGAGCAGTACTTC
abundance: -; v_gene: TRBV9; j_gene: TRBJ2-1; d_gene: TRBD1; CDR3aa: CASSSTGQGLTYNEQFF; CDR3nt: TGTGCCAGCAGCTCAACCGGACAGGGTTTAACCTACAATGAGCAGTTCTTC
abundance: once; v_gene: TRBV12-5; j_gene: TRBJ2-3; d_gene: -; CDR3aa: CASGLVAGQLTDTQYF; CDR3nt: TGTGCTAGTGGTTTGGTGGCAGGCCAACTCACAGATACGCAGTATTTT
abundance: -; v_gene: TRBV4-3; j_gene: TRBJ2-5; d_gene: TRBD2; CDR3aa: CASSPGGSGRAGGGETQYF; CDR3nt: TGCGCCAGCAGCCCGGGGGGGAGCGGGAGGGCTGGTGGCGGAGAGACCCAGTACTTC
abundance: -; v_gene: TRBV27; j_gene: TRBJ2-7; d_gene: TRBD1; CDR3aa: CASSTDRTLARSEQYF; CDR3nt: TGTGCCAGCAGTACGGACAGGACGCTTGCCAGGTCCGAGCAGTACTTC
abundance: -; v_gene: TRBV7-2; j_gene: TRBJ1-6; d_gene: TRBD1; CDR3aa: CASSLRTGEFNSPLHF; CDR3nt: TGTGCCAGCAGCTTACGGACAGGGGAATTCAATTCACCCCTCCACTTT
abundance: once; v_gene: TRBV7-9; j_gene: TRBJ1-1; d_gene: TRBD1; CDR3aa: CASSLNSRQGGRGITEAFF; CDR3nt: TGTGCCAGCAGCTTAAATAGCCGACAGGGAGGGCGAGGGATCACTGAAGCTTTCTTT